This entry describes one T cell receptor (beta chain). Its antigen is not identified. The data were taken from a study of quantifying T cell responses using KT2 cells. Study at large: TCR alpha and beta constant-region primers primed reverse transcription of RNA.

An oligo carrying a UMI was ligated to the cDNA 3' end. First-round PCR used 4 cycles and beta primers RC1.1 and RC1.2 covering TRBC1 and TRBC2. TCRdb re-derived calls from the UMI-ligation and nested PCR reads in MiXCR, one entry per CDR3 protein. The sample contains around 30,000 distinct CDR3 sequences, about a tenth of which appear only once. The CDR3 is 15 residues long. The germline CDR1 and CDR2 sequences are MNHNY and SVGAGI (reference sequence). Trimming pared 5 bases from V and 5 bases from J, leaving 18 bases between. Overall study results and limits: Input KT2 cell number predicted KT2 alpha and beta sequence counts linearly over several orders of magnitude.

The specimen sequenced was PBMCs spiked with cells of the T cell clone KT2. This rearrangement joins TRBV6-6 to TRBJ2-5; D gene unclear. The source is a human donor. The CDR3 is CASSQPTGSWETQYF. The CDR3 DNA sequence: TGTGCCAGCAGTCAACCCACGGGTAGCTGGGAGACCCAGTACTTC.